The 10 T cell receptor beta chains below were found in one sample sequenced in a study of blood T cell repertoires in COVID-19. Sequencing was performed with immunoSEQ multiplex PCR; in TCRdb, only in-frame clones are kept and a portion is missing. In the table there are 310,000 or so clones, around 80% of which are singletons. The sample comprised peripheral blood. These receptors were taken from a woman aged 50 to 60 with acute or convalescent COVID-19.

This clone was observed a single time. This sequence joins TRBV29-1 and TRBJ2-1; TRBD2 aligns across 7 bases. V gave up 7 bases and J gave up 7 bases; unmatched junction bases: 13. This CDR3 is built from 14 residues. Looked up from germline, CDR1 is SQVTM and CDR2 is ANQGSEA. CDR3 in amino acids: CSANSGTGGNEQFF. CDR3 bases: TGCAGCGCTAATTCCGGGACCGGGGGGAATGAGCAGTTCTTC.

This chain links TRBV18 with TRBJ2-2, with D unclear. Trimming shortened V by 4 bases and J by 5 bases, and 11 bases separated the two germline ends. The CDR3 is 14 residues long. Germline V gene lookup returns CDR1 KGHSH and CDR2 LQKENI. This CDR3 is CASSLPSWTGELFF. CDR3 coding DNA: TGTGCCAGCTCACTGCCAAGCTGGACCGGGGAGCTGTTTTTT. The full variable domain, in which reference TRBV18 and TRBJ2-2 provide the parts outside the CDR3, is NAGVMQNPRHLVRRRGQEARLRCSPMKGHSHVYWYRQLPEEGLKFMVYLQKENIIDESGMPKERFSAEFPKEGPSILRIQQVVRGDSAAYFCASSLPSWTGELFFGEGSRLTVL.

The sample holds one count of this clone. V is TRBV2 and J is TRBJ2-2; maybe TRBD1 (6 bases). This CDR3 is 14 amino acids long. Trimming stripped 8 bases from V and 4 bases from J, with 14 bases between. Germline V gene data show CDR1 as SNHLY and CDR2 as FYNNEI. CDR3 residues: CASSEDRRTGELFF. DNA for the CDR3: TGTGCCAGCTCAGAAGACAGGCGCACCGGGGAGCTGTTTTTT.

This sequence joins TRBV4-1 and TRBJ2-1; the match to TRBD2 covers 9 bases. The junction had 10 bases not matched to a gene; V was cut back by 9 bases and J by 10 bases. Germline V lookup: CDR1 MGHRA, CDR2 YSYEKL. The CDR3 is 13 amino acids. This CDR3 reads CASRGGGAGEQFF. The CDR3 bases are TGCGCCAGTCGTGGCGGGGGGGCAGGGGAGCAGTTCTTC.

This clone has only a few counts. Other nucleotide sequences in the sample specify the same CDR3. The chain has TRBV3-1 (or the pseudogene TRBV3-2) and TRBJ2-3; D perhaps matches TRBD1 (5 bases). The V gene's germline CDR1 is LGHDT and CDR2 YNNKEL (reference sequence). Deletions cut 1 base from V and 6 bases from J, with 11 bases between. This CDR3 has 14 amino acids. The CDR3 spells CASSQVGAGDTQYF. In nucleotides, the CDR3 is TGTGCCAGCAGCCAAGTAGGGGCCGGGGATACGCAGTATTTT.

The chain recombines TRBV27 with TRBJ2-6; no firm D call. The CDR3 loop spans 17 amino acids. The germline V and J ends were trimmed by 1 base and 3 bases, with 13 bases remaining between them. Germline CDR1 and CDR2: MNHEY and SMNVEV (reference sequence). The CDR3 DNA is TGTGCCAGCAGTTTATGGGCCCCCTCCCGTGGGGCCAACGTCCTGACTTTC. This encodes CASSLWAPSRGANVLTF.

J is TRBJ2-1 and V is TRBV4-1; 9 bases map to TRBD1. Unmatched junction bases numbered 3, after V lost 4 bases and J lost 2 bases. CDR3 length: 15 residues. In germline, CDR1 is MGHRA, CDR2 YSYEKL. This CDR3 reads CASSLGQGTYNEQFF. CDR3 nucleotide sequence: TGCGCCAGCAGCCTTGGACAGGGGACCTACAATGAGCAGTTCTTC.

This clone was seen a few times. The chain employs TRBV5-1 and TRBJ2-5; the D gene is possibly TRBD2 (6 bases). The CDR3 sequence is 16 residues long. Trimming removed 4 bases from V and 0 bases from J, with 16 bases in between. Germline V lookup: CDR1 SGHRS, CDR2 YFSETQ. CDR3 sequence: CASSRGETSNQETQYF. In DNA, the CDR3 is TGCGCCAGCAGCAGAGGGGAAACTAGCAACCAAGAGACCCAGTACTTC.

The chain employs TRBV7-9 and TRBJ1-4, with TRBD1 identical over 7 bases. This CDR3 is built from 13 residues. Germline values: CDR1 SEHNR, CDR2 FQNEAQ (reference sequence). With 4 bases clipped from V and 5 bases from J, the junction kept 1 base outside the gene matches. CDR3 in amino acids: CASSSGQNEKLFF. The DNA of the CDR3 is TGTGCCAGCAGCTCGGGACAGAATGAAAAACTGTTTTTT.

The J gene is TRBJ1-5, the V gene TRBV12-5; D remains ambiguous. CDR3 length equals 14 residues. CDR1 LGHNT and CDR2 FRNRAP come from the germline V gene. The V end lost 2 bases, the J end lost 1 base, and 6 bases lay between the germline ends. The DNA for the CDR3 is TGTGCTAGTGGTTTGATGCTAAGCAATCAGCCCCAGCATTTT. Translated, it gives CASGLMLSNQPQHF.